Each of the 23 T cell receptor beta chains below was sequenced from the same sample in a study of cytomegalovirus exposure and HLA in healthy donors. PCR involved 60 Vbeta and 13 Jbeta primers. The repertoire was sequenced with immunoSEQ multiplex PCR; TCRdb's copy has only in-frame clones and lacks some. This sample carries 130,000 or so clones, 65% to 85% of them seen once, and the ten largest clones take roughly 3%. Sequencing was carried out using PBMCs. The origin of the receptors is a woman aged 40 to 50 in good health and CMV-seropositive.

The genes are TRBV9 and TRBJ1-1, with TRBD1 matching over 7 bases. The V gene's germline CDR1 is SGDLS and CDR2 YYNGEE. Losses at the gene ends were 3 bases for V and 0 bases for J; bases not matched to a gene: 5. The CDR3 sequence is 15 residues long. The CDR3 DNA reads TGTGCCAGCAGCGGCCGACAGGGATTGAACACTGAAGCTTTCTTT. Its protein product is CASSGRQGLNTEAFF.

This chain links TRBV5-4 with TRBJ2-7, with 10 bases that match TRBD1. The CDR3 extends over 15 amino acids. V shed 4 bases and J 7 bases; nucleotides not matched to a gene: 11. Germline V gene data show CDR1 as SGHNT and CDR2 as YYREEE (reference sequence). The CDR3 coding sequence is TGTGCCAGCAGCACGGACCGGGACAGGGGTCGAGAGCAGTACTTC. This translates into CASSTDRDRGREQYF. Using reference TRBV5-4 and TRBJ2-7 for the parts outside the CDR3, the full variable domain is ETGVTQSPTHLIKTRGQQVTLRCSSQSGHNTVSWYQQALGQGPQFIFQYYREEENGRGNFPPRFSGLQFPNYSSELNVNALELDDSALYLCASSTDRDRGREQYFGPGTRLTVT.

This clone was observed a few times. This chain uses TRBV15 with TRBJ2-5, with 8 bases lining up with TRBD1. The germline gives CDR1 LNHNV, CDR2 YYDKDF (reference sequence). CDR3 length equals 15 residues. The V gene end was trimmed by 0 bases and the J gene end by 7 bases; junction bases not matched to a gene: 7. In DNA form, the CDR3 reads TGTGCCACCAGCAGAGACAATCAGGGGGCTGGGACCCAGTACTTC. This encodes CATSRDNQGAGTQYF.

The chain joins TRBV28 to TRBJ1-1, with a possible D match to TRBD1 (6 bases). This CDR3 has 16 residues. Trimming stripped 4 bases from V and 0 bases from J, with 15 bases between. Germline V gene lookup returns CDR1 MDHEN and CDR2 SYDVKM. CDR3 residues: CASSSTGSLVNTEAFF. Here the CDR3 DNA reads TGTGCCAGCAGTTCTACAGGGAGTCTGGTGAACACTGAAGCTTTCTTT.

V usage is TRBV10-3 and J usage is TRBJ1-1, with D unclear. The V gene lost 3 bases and the J gene lost 3 bases, with 14 bases spanning the gap. CDR3 length: 15 residues. Germline CDR1 reads ENHRY; CDR2 reads SYGVKD. In DNA form, the CDR3 reads TGTGCCATCAGTGATCCGGGATTTGGGGACACTGAAGCTTTCTTT. Translated, it gives CAISDPGFGDTEAFF.

Only a few counts were recorded for this clone. J is TRBJ1-6 and V is TRBV7-3, with 8 positions matching TRBD1. CDR3 length: 14 residues. The J segment lost 6 bases and the V segment lost 5 bases, leaving 3 bases of the junction unmatched. Looked up from germline, CDR1 is SGHTA and CDR2 is FQGTGA. The CDR3 protein is CASSLTGVNSPLHF. Here the CDR3 DNA reads TGTGCCAGCAGCCTGACAGGGGTTAATTCACCCCTCCACTTT.

This sequence joins TRBV28 and TRBJ2-7; 8 bases are a match to TRBD1. In germline, CDR1 is MDHEN, CDR2 SYDVKM. Trimming took 3 bases from V and 6 from J; bases not matched to a gene: 10. This CDR3 region has 15 residues. The CDR3 region has the DNA TGTGCCAGCAGTTTGCCGGACAGGGTACAAGGCGAGCAGTACTTC. Amino acids: CASSLPDRVQGEQYF.

This sequence joins TRBV4-1 and TRBJ1-4; D uncertain. Germline-derived CDR1 and CDR2 are MGHRA and YSYEKL. The CDR3 consists of 15 residues. V lost 4 bases to trimming and J lost 3 bases, with 12 bases between them. CDR3 DNA: TGCGCCAGCAGCCCTCCGGGGAACGCTAATGAAAAACTGTTTTTT. It codes for CASSPPGNANEKLFF.

V and J are TRBV19 and TRBJ2-7; tentative D call: TRBD1 (6 bases). The CDR3 runs to 14 residues. V dropped 5 bases and J dropped 0 bases, with 11 bases sitting between them. CDR1 is LNHDA and CDR2 is SQIVND in the germline V gene (reference sequence). In DNA form, the CDR3 reads TGTGCCAGTAGTGTGGACAGCCTCTCCTACGAGCAGTACTTC. This encodes CASSVDSLSYEQYF.

This clone was seen once. The V call is TRBV6-1, the J call TRBJ1-2; D gene ambiguous. The CDR3 has 15 residues. Germline V gene lookup returns CDR1 MNHNS and CDR2 SASEGT. Trimming removed 6 bases at V and 8 bases at J, with 22 bases between. For the CDR3, the DNA is TGTGCCAGCAGCCCACAACAAGAGAGAGGAGTGGGCTACACCTTC. Its translation: CASSPQQERGVGYTF.

CDR3: CAWSQGPRGTGELFF. DNA of the CDR3: TGTGCCTGGTCCCAGGGGCCCAGGGGGACCGGGGAGCTGTTTTTT. The rearrangement uses TRBV30 and TRBJ2-2; 7 nucleotides agree with TRBD1. The CDR3 sequence is 15 residues long. The germline CDR1 and CDR2 sequences are GTSNPN and SVGIG (reference sequence). V gave up 5 bases and J gave up 5 bases; unmatched junction bases: 11.

The gene calls are TRBV28 and TRBJ2-7; D remains unclear. V lost 1 base and J 3 bases, leaving 7 bases between the germline ends. The V gene's germline CDR1 is MDHEN and CDR2 SYDVKM. This CDR3 is built from 13 residues. The CDR3 reads CASSLSGVYEQYF. The CDR3 bases are TGTGCCAGCAGTTTATCCGGAGTCTACGAGCAGTACTTC.

This sequence joins TRBV25-1 and TRBJ1-5; 9 nucleotides align to TRBD1. The length of the CDR3 is 16 residues. The V and J ends lost 4 bases and 4 bases, in that order; junction bases with no gene match: 8. Looked up from germline, CDR1 is MGHDK and CDR2 is SYGVNS. CDR3 DNA: TGTGCCAGCAGTGGACAGGGGGGAGAGTTGAATCAGCCCCAGCATTTT. Amino acid sequence: CASSGQGGELNQPQHF.

The chain has TRBV25-1 and TRBJ1-2, with D possibly being TRBD1 (5 bases). CDR1 MGHDK and CDR2 SYGVNS come from the germline V gene. V lost 8 bases and J lost 6, with 16 bases in between. The CDR3 length is 13 residues. CDR3 DNA: TGTGCCAGCCAGGGCAGGGCGTTTAATGGCTACACCTTC. Amino acid sequence: CASQGRAFNGYTF.

The chain combines TRBV28 with TRBJ2-5; D gene uncertain. V gave up 6 bases and J gave up 5 bases, with 13 bases separating them. Per the germline V gene, CDR1 is MDHEN and CDR2 is SYDVKM. The CDR3 has 13 residues. The CDR3 bases are TGTGCCAGCAGCCTATCCCTTCATGAGACCCAGTACTTC. Translation: CASSLSLHETQYF.

In its sample, this clone was seen a few times. This chain uses TRBV30 with TRBJ2-1; unclear D gene. V was shortened by 1 base and J by 6 bases, with 4 bases between the two germline ends. CDR3 length: 11 amino acids. Germline-derived CDR1 and CDR2 are GTSNPN and SVGIG (reference sequence). This CDR3 is CAWSESNEQFF. CDR3 DNA: TGTGCCTGGAGTGAGAGCAATGAGCAGTTCTTC.

In the case of this clone: In the same sample, other DNA sequences code for this CDR3. The chain has TRBV6-5 and TRBJ1-1, with 9 bases lining up with TRBD1. Germline trimming cut 0 bases from V and 7 bases from J; bases unmatched to any gene: 3. Germline CDR1 MNHEY, CDR2 SVGAGI. The CDR3 has 14 amino acids. In DNA form, the CDR3 reads TGTGCCAGCAGTTACTCCGGACAGGGGCTTGAAGCTTTCTTT. Its translation is CASSYSGQGLEAFF.

The CDR3, as DNA: TGTGCCAGCACGACACAGTACACTGAAGCTTTCTTT. Residues: CASTTQYTEAFF. This sequence joins TRBV7-2 and TRBJ1-1; D gene uncertain. The CDR3 has 12 residues. Per the germline V gene, CDR1 is SGHTA and CDR2 is FQGNSA. Trimming cost V 7 bases and J 3 bases, with 9 bases left between them.

The J gene is TRBJ1-1, the V gene TRBV28, with D unclear. The V gene's germline CDR1 is MDHEN and CDR2 SYDVKM. V shed 5 bases and J shed 3 bases, with 10 bases lying between them. The CDR3 consists of 13 residues. CDR3 sequence (DNA): TGTGCCAGCAGTCCCCCACACCACACTGAAGCTTTCTTT. The encoded protein is CASSPPHHTEAFF.

The chain recombines TRBV6-6 with TRBJ1-2; tentative D call: TRBD1 (5 bases). V lost 11 bases and J lost 8, with 9 bases in between. The CDR3 length is 9 residues. Germline V lookup: CDR1 MNHNY, CDR2 SVGAGI (reference sequence). The CDR3 protein is CAAGGGYTF. CDR3 in DNA: TGTGCCGCCGGGGGAGGCTACACCTTC.

In regard to this clone: This CDR3 is missing its conserved last phenylalanine or tryptophan, likely due to a read error. It is unclear where the CDR3 begins or ends on the DNA, so no DNA is shown, and the CDR3 is as TCRdb lists it. The chain joins TRBV2 to TRBJ2-3; the table gives TRBD2 as D, unverified against the DNA. The CDR3 region is 11 residues in length, termini included. Germline CDR1 and CDR2: SNHLY and FYNNEI. CDR3 sequence reads: CASSEGQGTRV.

This clone has only a few counts. V usage is TRBV5-8 and J usage is TRBJ2-3; TRBD1 might be the D (5 bases). This CDR3 comprises 15 residues. Trimming removed 0 bases from V and 2 bases from J, with 10 bases in between. The germline CDR1 and CDR2 sequences are SGHTS and YDEGEE. The CDR3 loop reads CASSLGGANTDTQYF. The CDR3 bases are TGTGCCAGCAGCTTGGGGGGCGCAAACACAGATACGCAGTATTTT.

This clone was counted between two and nine times. This sequence joins TRBV6-5 and TRBJ2-5; no clear D. The CDR3 loop spans 13 amino acids. Germline assignment: CDR1 MNHEY and CDR2 SVGAGI. The ends were cut back, 7 bases at V and 1 base at J, with 10 bases in the middle. The CDR3: CASTRQIQETQYF. CDR3 bases: TGTGCCAGCACCCGACAAATCCAAGAGACCCAGTACTTC.